This record covers a single T cell receptor (beta chain). Its target is not known. The data stem from a study of graft-versus-host responses after intestinal transplantation. Study context: Those transplanted obtained multivisceral, liver-intestinal, or isolated intestinal grafts. Study-wide results and limits: Recipient marrow held GvH clones, some first seen in ileum or blood. Allografts of patients with graft-donor T cell macrochimerism showed high graft-versus-host to host-versus-graft clone ratios.

The CDR3 sequence is 13 residues long. In germline, CDR1 is MNHEY, CDR2 SMNVEV (reference sequence). Trimming took off 9 bases at V and 1 base at J, with 7 bases between the two ends. TCRdb's copy holds only in-frame clones and misses some; the assay was immunoSEQ multiplex PCR. Of approximately 90,000 clones listed, roughly 91% are singletons. This receptor was taken from a human donor who received an intestinal transplant. Sequences were derived from unstimulated CD8+ T cells sorted from spleen or lymph node cells, sampled before intestinal transplant. The chain links TRBV27 to TRBJ2-6, with D perhaps matching TRBD1 (5 bases). CDR3 DNA sequence: TGTGCCAGTCAGGGATCTGGGGCCAACGTCCTGACTTTC. Amino acids: CASQGSGANVLTF. Looking up the rest from reference TRBV27 and TRBJ2-6 gives the full variable domain: EAQVTQNPRYLITVTGKKLTVTCSQNMNHEYMSWYRQDPGLGLRQIYYSMNVEVTDKGDVPEGYKVSRKEKRNFPLILESPSPNQTSLYFCASQGSGANVLTFGAGSRLTVL.